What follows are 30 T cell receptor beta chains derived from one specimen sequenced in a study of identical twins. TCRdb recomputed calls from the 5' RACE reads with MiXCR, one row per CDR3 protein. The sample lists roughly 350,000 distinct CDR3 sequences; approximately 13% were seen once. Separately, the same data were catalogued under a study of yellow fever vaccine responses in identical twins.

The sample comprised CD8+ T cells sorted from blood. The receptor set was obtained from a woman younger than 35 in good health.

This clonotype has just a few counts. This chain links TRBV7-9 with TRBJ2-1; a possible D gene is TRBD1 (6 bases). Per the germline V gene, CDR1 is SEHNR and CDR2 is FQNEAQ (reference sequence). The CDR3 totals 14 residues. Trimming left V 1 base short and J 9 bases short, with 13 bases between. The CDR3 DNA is TGTGCCAGCAGCTTAGTATTGGGGGCGAGTGAGCAGTTCTTC. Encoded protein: CASSLVLGASEQFF.

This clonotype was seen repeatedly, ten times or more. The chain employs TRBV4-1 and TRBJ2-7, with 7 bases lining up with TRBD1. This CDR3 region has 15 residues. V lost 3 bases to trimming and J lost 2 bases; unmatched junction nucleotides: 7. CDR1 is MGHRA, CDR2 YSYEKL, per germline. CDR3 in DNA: TGCGCCAGCAGCCAGCGTCAGGGGGTGACCTACGAGCAGTACGTC. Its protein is CASSQRQGVTYEQYV.

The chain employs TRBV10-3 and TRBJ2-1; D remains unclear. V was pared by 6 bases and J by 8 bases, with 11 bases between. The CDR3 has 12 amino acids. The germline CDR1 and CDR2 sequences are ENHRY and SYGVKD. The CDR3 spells CAIRLPWDEQFF. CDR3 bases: TGTGCCATCAGGCTGCCCTGGGATGAGCAGTTCTTC.

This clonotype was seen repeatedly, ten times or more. Here the CDR3 DNA reads TGTGCCAGCAGTTACCCGACGCCGGAAGCTTTCTTT. Translated, it gives CASSYPTPEAFF. The rearrangement uses TRBV6-2 or TRBV6-3 and TRBJ1-1; D is undetermined. The V and J ends lost 2 bases and 8 bases respectively, with 9 bases between them. CDR1 MNHEY and CDR2 SVGEGT come from the germline V gene. This CDR3 is 12 amino acids long.

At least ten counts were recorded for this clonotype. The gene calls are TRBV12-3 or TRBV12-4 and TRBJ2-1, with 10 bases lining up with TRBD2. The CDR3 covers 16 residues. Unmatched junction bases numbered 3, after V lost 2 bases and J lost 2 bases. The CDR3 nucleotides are TGTGCCAGCAGTTTAAGACTAGCGGGCCCCTACAATGAGCAGTTCTTC. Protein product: CASSLRLAGPYNEQFF.

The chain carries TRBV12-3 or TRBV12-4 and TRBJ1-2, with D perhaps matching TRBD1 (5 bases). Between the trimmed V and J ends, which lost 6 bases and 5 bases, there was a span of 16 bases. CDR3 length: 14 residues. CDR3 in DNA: TGTGCCAGCAGCCCGGGACGGTCGATTTATGGCTACACCTTC. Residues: CASSPGRSIYGYTF.

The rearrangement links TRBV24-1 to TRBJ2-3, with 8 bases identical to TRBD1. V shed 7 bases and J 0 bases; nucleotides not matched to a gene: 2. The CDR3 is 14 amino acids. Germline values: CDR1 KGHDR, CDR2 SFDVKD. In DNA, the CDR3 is TGTGCCACCAGCGGGGACAGGAGCACAGATACGCAGTATTTT. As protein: CATSGDRSTDTQYF.

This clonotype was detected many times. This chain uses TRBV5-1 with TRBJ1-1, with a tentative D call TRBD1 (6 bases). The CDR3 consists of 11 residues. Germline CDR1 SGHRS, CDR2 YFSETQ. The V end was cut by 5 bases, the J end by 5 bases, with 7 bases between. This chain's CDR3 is CASRTGTEAFF. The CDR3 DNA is TGCGCCAGCAGGACAGGTACTGAAGCTTTCTTT.

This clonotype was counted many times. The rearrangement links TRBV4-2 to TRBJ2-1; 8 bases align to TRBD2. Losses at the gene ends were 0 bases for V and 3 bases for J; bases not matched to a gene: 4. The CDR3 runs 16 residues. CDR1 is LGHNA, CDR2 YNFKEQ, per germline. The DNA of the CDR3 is TGTGCCAGCAGCCAAGATACGAGCGGGGGCTACAATGAGCAGTTCTTC. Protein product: CASSQDTSGGYNEQFF.

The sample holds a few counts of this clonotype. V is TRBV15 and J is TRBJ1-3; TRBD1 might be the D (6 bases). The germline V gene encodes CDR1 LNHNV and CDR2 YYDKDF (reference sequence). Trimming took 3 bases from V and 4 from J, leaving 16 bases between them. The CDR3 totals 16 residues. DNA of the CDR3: TGTGCCACCAGCAGGGACAGTAAACCAGGAGGAAACACCATATATTTT. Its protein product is CATSRDSKPGGNTIYF.

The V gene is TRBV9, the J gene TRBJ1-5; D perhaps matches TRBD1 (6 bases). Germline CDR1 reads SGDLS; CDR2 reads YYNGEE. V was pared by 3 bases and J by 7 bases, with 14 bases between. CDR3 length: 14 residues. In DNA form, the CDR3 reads TGTGCCAGCAGCGGGTGGGGGGCTGACCAGCCCCAGCATTTT. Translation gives CASSGWGADQPQHF. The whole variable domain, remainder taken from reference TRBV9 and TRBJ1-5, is DSGVTQTPKHLITATGQRVTLRCSPRSGDLSVYWYQQSLDQGLQFLIQYYNGEERAKGNILERFSAQQFPDLHSELNLSSLELGDSALYFCASSGWGADQPQHFGDGTRLSIL.

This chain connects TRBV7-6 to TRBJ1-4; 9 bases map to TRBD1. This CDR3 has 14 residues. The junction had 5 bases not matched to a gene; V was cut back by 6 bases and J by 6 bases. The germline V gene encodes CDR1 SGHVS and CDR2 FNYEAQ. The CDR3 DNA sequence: TGTGCCAGCAGACCTACAGGGGGCTATGAAAAACTGTTTTTT. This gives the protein CASRPTGGYEKLFF.

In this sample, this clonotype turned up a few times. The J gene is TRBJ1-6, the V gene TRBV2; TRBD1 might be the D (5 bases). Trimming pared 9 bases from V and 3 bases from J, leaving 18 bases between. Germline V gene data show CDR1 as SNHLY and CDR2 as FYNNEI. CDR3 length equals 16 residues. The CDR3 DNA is TGTGCCAGTGGGGGGAACCTCAGGGACTATAATTCACCCCTCCACTTT. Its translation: CASGGNLRDYNSPLHF.

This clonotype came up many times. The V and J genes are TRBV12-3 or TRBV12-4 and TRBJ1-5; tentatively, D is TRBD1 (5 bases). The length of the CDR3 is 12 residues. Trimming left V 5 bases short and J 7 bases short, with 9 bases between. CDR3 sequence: CASSAGPQPQHF. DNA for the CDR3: TGTGCCAGCAGTGCAGGGCCGCAGCCCCAGCATTTT.

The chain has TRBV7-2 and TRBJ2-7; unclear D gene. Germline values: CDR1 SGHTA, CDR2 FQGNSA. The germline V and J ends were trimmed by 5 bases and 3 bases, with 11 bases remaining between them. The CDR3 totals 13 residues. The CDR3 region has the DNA TGTGCCAGCAGCAGCCCCGAATTCTACGAGCAGTACTTC. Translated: CASSSPEFYEQYF. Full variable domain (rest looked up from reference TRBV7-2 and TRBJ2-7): GAGVSQSPSNKVTEKGKDVELRCDPISGHTALYWYRQSLGQGLEFLIYFQGNSAPDKSGLPSDRFSAERTGGSVSTLTIQRTQQEDSAVYLCASSSPEFYEQYFGPGTRLTVT.

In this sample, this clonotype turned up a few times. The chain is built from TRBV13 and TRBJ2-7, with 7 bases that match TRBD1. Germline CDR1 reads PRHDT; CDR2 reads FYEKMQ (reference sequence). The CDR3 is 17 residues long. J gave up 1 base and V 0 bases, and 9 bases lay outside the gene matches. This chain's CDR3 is CASSLGLGVQGSYEQYV. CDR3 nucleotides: TGTGCCAGCAGCTTAGGCCTCGGTGTACAGGGGTCCTACGAGCAGTACGTC.

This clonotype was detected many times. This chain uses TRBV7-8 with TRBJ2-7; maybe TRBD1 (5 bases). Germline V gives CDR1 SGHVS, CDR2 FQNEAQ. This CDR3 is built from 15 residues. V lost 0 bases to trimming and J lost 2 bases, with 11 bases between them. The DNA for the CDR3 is TGTGCCAGCAGCTTAGCGTTCCAGGGTGCCTACGAGCAGTACGTC. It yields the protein CASSLAFQGAYEQYV.

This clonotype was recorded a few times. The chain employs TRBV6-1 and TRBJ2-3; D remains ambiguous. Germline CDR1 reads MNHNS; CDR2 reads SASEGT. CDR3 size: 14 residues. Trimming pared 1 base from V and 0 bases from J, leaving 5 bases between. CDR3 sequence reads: CASSEGFSTDTQYF. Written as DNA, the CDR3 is TGTGCCAGCAGTGAAGGATTTAGCACAGATACGCAGTATTTT.

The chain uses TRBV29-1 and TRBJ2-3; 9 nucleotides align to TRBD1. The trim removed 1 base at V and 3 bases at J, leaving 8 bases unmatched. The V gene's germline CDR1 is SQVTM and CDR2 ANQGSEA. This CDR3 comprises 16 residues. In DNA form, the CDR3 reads TGCAGCGTTGAAGTGGGGGACAGGGAGGTGACAGATACGCAGTATTTT. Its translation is CSVEVGDREVTDTQYF.

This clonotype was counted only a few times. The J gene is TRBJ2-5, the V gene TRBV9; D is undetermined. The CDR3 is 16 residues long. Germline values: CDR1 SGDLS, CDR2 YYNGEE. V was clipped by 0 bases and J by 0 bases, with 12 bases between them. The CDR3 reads CASSVGPYEYQETQYF. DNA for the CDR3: TGTGCCAGCAGCGTAGGCCCTTACGAGTACCAAGAGACCCAGTACTTC.

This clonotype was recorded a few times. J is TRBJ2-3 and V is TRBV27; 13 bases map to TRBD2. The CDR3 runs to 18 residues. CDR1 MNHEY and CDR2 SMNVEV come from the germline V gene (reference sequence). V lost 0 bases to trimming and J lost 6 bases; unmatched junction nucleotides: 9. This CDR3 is CASSLSTGTSGTPDTQYF. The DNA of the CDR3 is TGTGCCAGCAGTTTATCGACCGGGACTAGCGGGACGCCGGATACGCAGTATTTT.

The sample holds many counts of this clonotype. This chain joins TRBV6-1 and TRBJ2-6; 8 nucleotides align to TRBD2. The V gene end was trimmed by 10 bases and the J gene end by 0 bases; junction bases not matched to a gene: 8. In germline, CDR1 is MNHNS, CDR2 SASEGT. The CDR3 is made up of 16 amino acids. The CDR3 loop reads CATVALAGSGANVLTF. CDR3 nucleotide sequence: TGTGCCACCGTAGCTCTAGCGGGCTCTGGGGCCAACGTCCTGACTTTC.

The chain's CDR3 is CASSLAQGAHNEQFF. CDR3 in DNA: TGTGCCAGCAGCTTAGCACAGGGGGCCCACAATGAGCAGTTCTTC. The rearrangement links TRBV7-9 to TRBJ2-1; 9 bases agree with TRBD1. The CDR3 spans 15 residues. Unmatched junction bases numbered 2, after V lost 0 bases and J lost 5 bases. Germline V gene lookup returns CDR1 SEHNR and CDR2 FQNEAQ (reference sequence). Variable domain in full (rest from reference TRBV7-9 and TRBJ2-1): DTGVSQNPRHKITKRGQNVTFRCDPISEHNRLYWYRQTLGQGPEFLTYFQNEAQLEKSRLLSDRFSAERPKGSFSTLEIQRTEQGDSAMYLCASSLAQGAHNEQFFGPGTRLTVL.

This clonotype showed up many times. The CDR3 region is CSVVLRTGIFADTQYF. CDR3 bases: TGCAGCGTTGTTCTGCGGACAGGGATTTTTGCAGATACGCAGTATTTT. The chain recombines TRBV29-1 with TRBJ2-3; 8 nucleotides match TRBD1. This CDR3 is 16 amino acids long. V lost 4 bases and J lost 4; bases outside the gene matches: 13. CDR1 is SQVTM and CDR2 is ANQGSEA in the germline V gene.

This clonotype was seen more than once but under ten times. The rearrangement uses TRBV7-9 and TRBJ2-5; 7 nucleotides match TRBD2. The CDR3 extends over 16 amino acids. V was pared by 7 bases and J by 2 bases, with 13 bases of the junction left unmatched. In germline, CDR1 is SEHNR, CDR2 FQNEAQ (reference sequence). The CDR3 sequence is CASKLYASGKQETQYF. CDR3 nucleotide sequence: TGTGCCAGCAAGTTGTACGCTAGCGGAAAGCAAGAGACCCAGTACTTC.

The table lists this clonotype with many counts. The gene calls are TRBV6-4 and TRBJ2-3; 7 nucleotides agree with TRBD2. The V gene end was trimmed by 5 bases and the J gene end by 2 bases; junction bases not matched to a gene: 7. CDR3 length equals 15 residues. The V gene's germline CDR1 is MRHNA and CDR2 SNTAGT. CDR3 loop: CASSTGLSDTDTQYF. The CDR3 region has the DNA TGTGCCAGCAGTACGGGACTAAGCGACACAGATACGCAGTATTTT.

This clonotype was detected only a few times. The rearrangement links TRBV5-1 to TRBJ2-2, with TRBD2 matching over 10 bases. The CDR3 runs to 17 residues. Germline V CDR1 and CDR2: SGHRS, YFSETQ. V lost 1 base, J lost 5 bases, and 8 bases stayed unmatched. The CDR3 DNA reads TGCGCCAGCAGCTTGAGGCTAGCGGGAGAACAGACCGGGGAGCTGTTTTTT. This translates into CASSLRLAGEQTGELFF.

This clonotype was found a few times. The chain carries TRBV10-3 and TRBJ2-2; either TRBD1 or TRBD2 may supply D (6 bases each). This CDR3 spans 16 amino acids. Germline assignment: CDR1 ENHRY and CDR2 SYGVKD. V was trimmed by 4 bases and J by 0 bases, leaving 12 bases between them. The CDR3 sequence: CAISGSGQPNTGELFF. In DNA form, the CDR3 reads TGTGCCATCAGTGGTAGCGGACAGCCGAACACCGGGGAGCTGTTTTTT.

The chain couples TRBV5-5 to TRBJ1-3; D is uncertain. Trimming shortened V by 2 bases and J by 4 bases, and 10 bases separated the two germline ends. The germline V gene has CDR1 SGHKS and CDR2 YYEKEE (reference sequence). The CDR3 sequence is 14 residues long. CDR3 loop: CASSFRGGGNTIYF. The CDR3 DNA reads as TGTGCCAGCAGCTTTCGGGGTGGAGGAAACACCATATATTTT.

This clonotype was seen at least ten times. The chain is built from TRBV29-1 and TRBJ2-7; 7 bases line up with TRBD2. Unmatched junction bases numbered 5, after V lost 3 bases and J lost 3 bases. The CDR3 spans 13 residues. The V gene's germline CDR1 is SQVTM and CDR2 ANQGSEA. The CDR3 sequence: CSVEGGGNYEQYF. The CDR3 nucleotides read TGCAGCGTTGAGGGCGGGGGTAACTACGAGCAGTACTTC.